One and the same sample provided the 19 T cell receptor beta chains below, sequenced in a study of T-cell reconstitution after alpha-beta-depleted transplantation in children. Preparation of the TCRbeta library used unique molecular identifiers. TCRdb used MiXCR to reprocess the PCR reads, holding one entry per CDR3 protein. The profile covers 700,000 to 950,000 distinct CDR3 sequences, with 15% to 20% appearing a single time and about 4.6% taken by the ten largest. The sequencing used PBMCs, mostly from graft donor cells, collected 360 days after TCRalphabeta/CD19-depleted stem cell transplant. The source of these receptors is a male patient younger than 18 who had a stem cell transplant for acute lymphoblastic leukemia, so the T cells may come from the graft donor.

The rearrangement joins TRBV20-1 to TRBJ2-5; no definite D call. The CDR3 is 15 residues long. Trimming removed 3 bases from V and 2 bases from J, with 16 bases in between. The V gene's germline CDR1 is DFQATT and CDR2 SNEGSKA (reference sequence). The CDR3 spells CSASRGGLPQETQYF. For the CDR3, the DNA is TGCAGTGCTAGTAGAGGTGGCTTGCCACAAGAGACCCAGTACTTC.

J is TRBJ2-5 and V is TRBV11-1, with D possibly being TRBD1 or TRBD2 (6 bases each). The germline V gene has CDR1 SGHAT and CDR2 FQDESV (reference sequence). The CDR3 runs 19 residues. V lost 1 base to trimming and J lost 6 bases, with 27 bases between them. CDR3 bases: TGTGCCAGCAGCTTAGGTGGCCCCGAAAAGCGTGGGGGCGGGAAGACCCAGTACTTC. It specifies CASSLGGPEKRGGGKTQYF.

This clonotype has ten or more counts. The gene calls are TRBV12-5 and TRBJ2-7; 7 bases agree with TRBD1. The CDR3 length is 13 residues. The J segment lost 0 bases and the V segment lost 7 bases, leaving 3 bases of the junction unmatched. The germline gives CDR1 LGHNT, CDR2 FRNRAP. CDR3 sequence (DNA): TGTGCTAGTGCCTGGGACAGCTCCTACGAGCAGTACTTC. Residues: CASAWDSSYEQYF. The complete variable domain, with remaining parts taken from reference TRBV12-5 and TRBJ2-7, reads DARVTQTPRHKVTEMGQEVTMRCQPILGHNTVFWYRQTMMQGLELLAYFRNRAPLDDSGMPKDRFSAEMPDATLATLKIQPSEPRDSAVYFCASAWDSSYEQYFGPGTRLTVT.

The rearrangement joins TRBV6-1 to TRBJ2-1; D perhaps matches TRBD2 (5 bases). Germline CDR1 and CDR2: MNHNS and SASEGT. CDR3 length equals 17 residues. The V and J ends lost 4 bases and 2 bases respectively, with 18 bases between them. CDR3 residues: CASSGMGAADAYNEQFF. CDR3 sequence (DNA): TGTGCCAGCAGTGGAATGGGAGCGGCCGACGCCTACAATGAGCAGTTCTTC.

CDR3 coding DNA: TGCAGTGCTCCTAAAGAGACCCAGTACTTC. Protein product: CSAPKETQYF. The rearrangement joins TRBV20-1 to TRBJ2-5; D call uncertain. The V gene lost 5 bases and the J gene lost 3 bases, with 4 bases spanning the gap. The CDR3 is made up of 10 amino acids. Germline loops: CDR1 DFQATT, CDR2 SNEGSKA (reference sequence).

This clonotype came up a few times. The chain uses TRBV21-1 and TRBJ2-3. TRBV21-1 is assigned pseudogene status. This CDR3 has 16 amino acids. Here the CDR3 DNA reads TGTGCCAGCAGCAAAGGACACTGGATTGGGACAGATACGCAGTATTTT. Translating gives CASSKGHWIGTDTQYF.

This sequence joins TRBV20-1 and TRBJ1-5; D unresolved. V lost 6 bases and J 0 bases, leaving 9 bases between the germline ends. Per germline, CDR1 DFQATT and CDR2 SNEGSKA (reference sequence). The CDR3 has 13 amino acids. As DNA, the CDR3 is TGCAGTGCAGCCGGGGATAGCAATCAGCCCCAGCATTTT. Translating it yields CSAAGDSNQPQHF.

This clonotype was counted ten times or more. The chain links TRBV10-3 to TRBJ2-1; 7 bases match TRBD1. CDR3 size: 17 residues. The germline V gene has CDR1 ENHRY and CDR2 SYGVKD. The junction had 10 bases not matched to a gene; V was cut back by 0 bases and J by 5 bases. CDR3 in amino acids: CAISESTQGVGDNEQFF. The CDR3 DNA reads TGTGCCATCAGTGAGTCTACCCAGGGGGTCGGGGACAATGAGCAGTTCTTC.

The CDR3 spells CSASAGGASNQPQHF. CDR3 nucleotides: TGCAGTGCTAGTGCGGGGGGGGCGAGCAATCAGCCCCAGCATTTT. This chain links TRBV20-1 with TRBJ1-5; D is perhaps TRBD1 (6 bases). Germline CDR1 reads DFQATT; CDR2 reads SNEGSKA (reference sequence). V shed 3 bases and J shed 1 base, with 13 bases lying between them. The CDR3 contains 15 residues.

The rearrangement joins TRBV13 to TRBJ2-7; unclear D gene. V was shortened by 5 bases and J by 2 bases, with 13 bases between the two germline ends. The germline V gene has CDR1 PRHDT and CDR2 FYEKMQ (reference sequence). This CDR3 has 14 residues. The CDR3 DNA follows: TGTGCCAGCAGCCGGACGGCCCTCACCTACGAGCAGTACTTC. Translation: CASSRTALTYEQYF.

A few counts support this clonotype. A read error may explain this, as a much larger clone is one base away. This chain connects TRBV3-1 to TRBJ2-7; no clear D gene. Between the trimmed V and J ends, which lost 5 bases and 0 bases, there was a span of 5 bases. This CDR3 is 12 amino acids long. Germline V lookup: CDR1 LGHDT, CDR2 YNNKEL (reference sequence). The CDR3 loop reads CASSSASYEQYF. For the CDR3, the DNA is TGTGCCAGCAGCTCCGCCTCCTACGAGCAGTACTTC.

This clonotype was seen repeatedly, ten times or more. The chain joins TRBV6-5 to TRBJ1-2, with D maybe TRBD1 (5 bases). CDR1 is MNHEY, CDR2 SVGAGI, per germline. The CDR3 is 14 residues long. The V end was cut by 6 bases, the J end by 5 bases, with 16 bases between. The CDR3 sequence: CASSLLGTVYGYTF. The DNA of the CDR3 is TGTGCCAGCAGCCTCCTGGGGACGGTGTATGGCTACACCTTC.

This clonotype was counted a few times. The rearrangement links TRBV28 to TRBJ2-4; D uncertain. The germline V gene has CDR1 MDHEN and CDR2 SYDVKM. The V gene lost 10 bases and the J gene lost 0 bases, with 10 bases spanning the gap. The CDR3 totals 13 residues. CDR3 in DNA: TGTGCCATCTCAATCGTAGCCAAAAACATTCAGTACTTC. It encodes CAISIVAKNIQYF.

This chain joins TRBV28 and TRBJ1-1, with 10 bases fitting TRBD1. Germline V lookup: CDR1 MDHEN, CDR2 SYDVKM. V dropped 2 bases and J dropped 4; count of bases not matched to a gene: 19. The CDR3 runs 20 residues. In nucleotides, the CDR3 is TGTGCCAGCAGTTTAGGTTTTAGAGCTAGGACAGGGGGGGTTAGCACTGAAGCTTTCTTT. This gives the protein CASSLGFRARTGGVSTEAFF.

The V and J genes are TRBV2 and TRBJ2-6, with D possibly matching TRBD2 (6 bases). Germline V gene lookup returns CDR1 SNHLY and CDR2 FYNNEI. Deletions cut 9 bases from V and 0 bases from J, with 12 bases between. CDR3 length equals 15 residues. The CDR3 nucleotides are TGTGCCAGTCTGGGACTTCGCTCTGGGGCCAACGTCCTGACTTTC. It is translated as CASLGLRSGANVLTF.

CDR3 DNA: TGTGCCAGCACGCGACAGGCCGACTCTGGGGCCAACGTCCTGACTTTC. Protein product: CASTRQADSGANVLTF. The gene calls are TRBV27 and TRBJ2-6, with a weak D call TRBD1 (6 bases). From germline, CDR1 is MNHEY and CDR2 SMNVEV (reference sequence). Trimming took off 7 bases at V and 0 bases at J, with 13 bases between the two ends. The CDR3 is made up of 16 amino acids.

Many counts were recorded for this clonotype. The chain employs TRBV5-1 and TRBJ2-3, with D maybe TRBD2 (5 bases). The germline V gene has CDR1 SGHRS and CDR2 YFSETQ. This CDR3 has 18 residues. V was pared by 4 bases and J by 2 bases, with 23 bases between. CDR3 nucleotides: TGCGCCAGCAGCCCCCCCCGGACTTTCACTAAACACACAGATACGCAGTATTTT. It encodes CASSPPRTFTKHTDTQYF.

This clonotype was picked up a small number of times. The chain couples TRBV6-2 or TRBV6-3 to TRBJ1-3; 9 bases map to TRBD1. From germline, CDR1 is MNHEY and CDR2 SVGEGT. The CDR3 contains 18 residues. J lost 0 bases, V lost 8 bases, and 14 bases had no gene match. The CDR3 DNA follows: TGTGCCAGCCTGACGGGGGACAGGGCCAAGATCTCTGGAAACACCATATATTTT. The encoded protein is CASLTGDRAKISGNTIYF.

This chain connects TRBV5-1 to TRBJ2-7; weak D call: TRBD2 (5 bases). The germline V gene encodes CDR1 SGHRS and CDR2 YFSETQ. Trimming took 4 bases from V and 7 from J, leaving 18 bases between them. CDR3 length: 14 amino acids. CDR3 nucleotide sequence: TGCGCCAGCAGCGTACTAGACGGGGTCGGGGAGCAGTACTTC. Translation gives CASSVLDGVGEQYF.